The rows below give T cell receptor beta chains drawn from one sample of a study of T cells in Graves' hyperthyroidism and ophthalmopathy. In TCRdb, the multiplex PCR reads were re-called with MiXCR into one record per CDR3 protein. The sample includes about 560,000 distinct CDR3 sequences, about a sixth of them seen just once. The sample comprised blood. The receptors come from a woman aged 18-29 years with Graves' hyperthyroidism. Both conserved end residues are part of each CDR3. Each record gives: V gene, D gene, clone size, CDR3 length, J gene, CDR3 DNA, CDR3 protein. A D gene is named only where the DNA matches it firmly. Size is omitted from some rows. Given values are once, few, many or a class for expanded clones.

TRBV6-1	NA	NA	15	TRBJ1-5	TGTGCCAGCACCCCGGGACACTTTAGCAATCAGCCCCAGCATTTT	CASTPGHFSNQPQHF
TRBV3-1	NA	few	17	TRBJ2-2	TGTGCCAGCAGATCTTCGGGGACGGCGGGACCCACCGGGGAGCTGTTTTTT	CASRSSGTAGPTGELFF
TRBV27	NA	many	15	TRBJ2-7	TGTGCCAGCAGCCCCGACAGGTTGGACTCCTACGAGCAGTACTTC	CASSPDRLDSYEQYF
TRBV3-1	NA	many	14	TRBJ2-7	TGTGCCAGCAGCCAAGTTCACAATCAATACGAGCAGTACTTC	CASSQVHNQYEQYF
TRBV11-2	NA	many	15	TRBJ1-1	TGTGCCAGCAGCCTGACGGACATCTCGGGCACTGAAGCTTTCTTT	CASSLTDISGTEAFF
TRBV12-3/TRBV12-4	TRBD2	many	13	TRBJ2-7	TGTGCCAGCAGTACGGGGGGTCGTTACGAGCAGTACTTC	CASSTGGRYEQYF
TRBV2	TRBD1	many	15	TRBJ1-2	TGTGCCAGCAAGCTCCGGGACAGCGATAACTATGGCTACACCTTC	CASKLRDSDNYGYTF
TRBV5-1	NA	NA	13	TRBJ2-5	TGCGCCAGCAGCTTGTGGCTAGAAGAGACCCAGTACTTC	CASSLWLEETQYF
TRBV27	NA	few	15	TRBJ2-1	TGTGCCAGCAGTTTTCTACTGAGCTCCTACAATGAGCAGTTCTTC	CASSFLLSSYNEQFF
TRBV7-8	NA	many	14	TRBJ2-3	TGTGCCAGCAGCCCCGGGGCAGGCACAGATACGCAGTATTTT	CASSPGAGTDTQYF
TRBV6-1	NA	NA	15	TRBJ2-2	TGTGCCAGCAGGTATTGGTTCTCGAACACCGGGGAGCTGTTTTTT	CASRYWFSNTGELFF
TRBV14	NA	few	17	TRBJ2-3	TGTGCCAGCGGCCAAGGGAGGTCCGCGGGGCGGACAGATACGCAGTATTTT	CASGQGRSAGRTDTQYF
TRBV2	NA	many	14	TRBJ1-1	TGTGCCAGCAGTGAAGGGTACAGGGAGACTGAAGCTTTCTTT	CASSEGYRETEAFF
TRBV6-1	TRBD2	many	13	TRBJ2-5	TGTGCCAGCAGGCTAGCGGGAGTGGAGACCCAGTACTTC	CASRLAGVETQYF
TRBV6-1	NA	NA	14	TRBJ1-5	TGTGCCAGCAGTTTGTCCCGGGGCGGTCAGCCCCAGCATTTT	CASSLSRGGQPQHF
TRBV7-2	NA	many	14	TRBJ1-2	TGTGCCAGCAGCCGGACACCCGGAAACTATGGCTACACCTTC	CASSRTPGNYGYTF
TRBV7-9	NA	few	15	TRBJ1-1	TGTGCCAGCAGCTTAGTGGGGACGAGGAACACTGAAGCTTTCTTT	CASSLVGTRNTEAFF
TRBV29-1	NA	NA	11	TRBJ2-3	TGCAGCGTGACCCGCGCAGATACGCAGTATTTT	CSVTRADTQYF
TRBV13	TRBD1	few	15	TRBJ2-4	TGTGCCAGCAGTTCAGGGGGCCTAGCCAAAAACATTCAGTACTTC	CASSSGGLAKNIQYF
TRBV20-1	TRBD2	many	15	TRBJ2-7	TGCAGTGCTAGTCCGTTCTTAGCGGGGAGAAACGAGCAGTACTTC	CSASPFLAGRNEQYF
TRBV7-2	TRBD2	few	14	TRBJ2-5	TGTGCCAGCAGCCAGGGACTAGCGGGGGGGCTTCAATACTTC	CASSQGLAGGLQYF
TRBV7-6	NA	NA	17	TRBJ1-6	TGTGCCAGCAGCTCTCAAATTAGGGGATCCTATAATTCACCCCTCCACTTT	CASSSQIRGSYNSPLHF
TRBV12-3/TRBV12-4	TRBD1	many	13	TRBJ1-6	TGTGCCAGCGGACAGGGGCTGAGGTCACCCCTCCACTTT	CASGQGLRSPLHF
TRBV7-2	TRBD1	NA	16	TRBJ2-7	TGTGCCAGCAGCCCCCAGACAGGGGTGTACTCCTACGAGCAGTACTTC	CASSPQTGVYSYEQYF